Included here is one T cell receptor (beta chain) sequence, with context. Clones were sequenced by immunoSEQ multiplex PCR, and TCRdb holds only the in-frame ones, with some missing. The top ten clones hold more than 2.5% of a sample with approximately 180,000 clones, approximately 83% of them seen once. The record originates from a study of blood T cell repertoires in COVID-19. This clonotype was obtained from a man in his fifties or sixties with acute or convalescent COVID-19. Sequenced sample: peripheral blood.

In DNA form, the CDR3 reads TGCAGCGTTGAGGAGGGCACTAATGAAAAACTGTTTTTT. Translating it yields CSVEEGTNEKLFF. The chain links TRBV29-1 to TRBJ1-4; no clear D. This CDR3 has 13 residues. V was trimmed by 3 bases and J by 2 bases, leaving 7 bases between them. Germline V CDR1 and CDR2: SQVTM, ANQGSEA. Variable domain in full (rest from reference TRBV29-1 and TRBJ1-4): SAVISQKPSRDICQRGTSLTIQCQVDSQVTMMFWYRQQPGQSLTLIATANQGSEATYESGFVIDKFPISRPNLTFSTLTVSNMSPEDSSIYLCSVEEGTNEKLFFGSGTQLSVL.